This TCR beta chain came from a study of blood T cell repertoires in COVID-19. Study information: Sources were T cells, B-cell-depleted T cells, or PBMCs; the material itself was cDNA or gDNA.

Under the authors' procedure: Amplification of reference gene primers was used by the study to estimate nucleated cell counts. Clones were read by immunoSEQ multiplex PCR, and TCRdb kept only the in-frame ones, dropping some. V, J and clone size reflect that table, while D and trimming were determined from the DNA. This sample has 450,000 or so clones, with about 89% found just once. Seattle cases were enrolled at active infection and followed longitudinally. CDR1 is KGHSH and CDR2 is LQKENI in the germline V gene. V trimming: 5 bases; J trimming: 6 bases; junction bases outside the gene matches: 3. The CDR3 extends over 13 amino acids.

The sequence came from a woman aged 40 to 50 with COVID-19, enrolled during active disease. The V call is TRBV18, the J call TRBJ1-5, with TRBD1 matching 8 bases. The source material was peripheral blood. This CDR3 is CASSRQGPQPQHF. In nucleotides, the CDR3 is TGTGCCAGCTCAAGACAGGGGCCTCAGCCCCAGCATTTT.